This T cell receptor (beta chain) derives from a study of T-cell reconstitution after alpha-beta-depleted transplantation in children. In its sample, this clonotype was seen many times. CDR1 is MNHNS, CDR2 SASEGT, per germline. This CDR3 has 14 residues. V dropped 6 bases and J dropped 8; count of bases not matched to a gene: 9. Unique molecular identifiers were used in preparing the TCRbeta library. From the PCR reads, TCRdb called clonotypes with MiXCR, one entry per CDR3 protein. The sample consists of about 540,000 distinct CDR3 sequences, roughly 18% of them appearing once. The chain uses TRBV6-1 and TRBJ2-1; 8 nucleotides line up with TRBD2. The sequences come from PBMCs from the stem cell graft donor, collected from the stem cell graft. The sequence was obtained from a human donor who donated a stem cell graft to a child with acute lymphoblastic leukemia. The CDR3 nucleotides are TGTGCCAGCAGAAACGGACTAGCCAGGGATGAGCAGTTCTTC. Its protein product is CASRNGLARDEQFF.